The source of this T cell receptor (beta chain) is a study of cytomegalovirus exposure and HLA in healthy donors. Trimming cost V 1 base and J 3 bases, with 8 bases left between them. The CDR3 is made up of 14 amino acids. The germline gives CDR1 MDHEN, CDR2 SYDVKM. Notes on this clone: Its antigen is unidentified.

The PCR employed 60 Vbeta primers together with 13 Jbeta primers. TCRdb's copy holds only in-frame clones and misses some; the assay was immunoSEQ multiplex PCR. The table has 170,000 or so clones, 78% seen once; the top ten hold about 2.9%. Findings of the study overall: Earlier findings revealed that most TCR beta V segments proved productive either about 87% or about 30% of the time. HLA alleles were associated with roughly 15,000 TCR beta sequences in a later analysis at 0.05 false discovery rate. Per a later analysis, HLA-associated TCR beta chains showed more clonal expansion than other, equally common TCR beta chains.

The V gene is TRBV28, the J gene TRBJ2-3; D perhaps matches TRBD2 (5 bases). The material sequenced was PBMCs. The TCR originated in a woman aged 50 to 60 in good health and CMV-seropositive. CDR3 sequence: CASSLSPGTDTQYF. The CDR3, as DNA: TGTGCCAGCAGTTTATCACCGGGGACAGATACGCAGTATTTT. The whole variable domain, remainder taken from reference TRBV28 and TRBJ2-3, is DVKVTQSSRYLVKRTGEKVFLECVQDMDHENMFWYRQDPGLGLRLIYFSYDVKMKEKGDIPEGYSVSREKKERFSLILESASTNQTSMYLCASSLSPGTDTQYFGPGTRLTVL.